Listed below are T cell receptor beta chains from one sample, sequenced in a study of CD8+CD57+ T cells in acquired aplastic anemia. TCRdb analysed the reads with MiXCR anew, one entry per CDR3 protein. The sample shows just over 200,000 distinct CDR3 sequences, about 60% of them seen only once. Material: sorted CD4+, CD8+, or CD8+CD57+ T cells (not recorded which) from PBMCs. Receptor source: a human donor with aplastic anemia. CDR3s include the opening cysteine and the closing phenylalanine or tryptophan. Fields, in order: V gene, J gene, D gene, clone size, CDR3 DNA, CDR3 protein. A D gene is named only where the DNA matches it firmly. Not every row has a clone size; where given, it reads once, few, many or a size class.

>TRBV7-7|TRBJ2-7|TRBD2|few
TGTGCTAGCAGCTTAGCGGGAGGGAAGGAGCAGTACTTC
CASSLAGGKEQYF
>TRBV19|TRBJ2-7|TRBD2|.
TGTGCCAGTAGTATAGGGGTTAGCGGGAGGTCCGCCTACGAGCAGTACTTC
CASSIGVSGRSAYEQYF
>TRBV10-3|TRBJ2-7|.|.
TGTGCCAGCAGTGAAGGTATTAACAGCCTCTACGAGCAGTACTTC
CASSEGINSLYEQYF
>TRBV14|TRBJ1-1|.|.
TGTGCCAGCAGGAGGGGGGGATCTGGACGAGCCACTGAAGCTTTCTTT
CASRRGGSGRATEAFF
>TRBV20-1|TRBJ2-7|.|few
TGCAGTGCCTTTTGGGCGGGCCAAGGAGAGCAGTACTTC
CSAFWAGQGEQYF
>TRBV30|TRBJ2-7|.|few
TGTGACTGGAGTTCAGACGTGTGCTCTTCCGATCTGTACTTC
CDWSSDVCSSDLYF
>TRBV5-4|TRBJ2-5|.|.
TGTGCCAGCAGCTTGAAGGGGGGGATAGAGACCCAGTACTTC
CASSLKGGIETQYF
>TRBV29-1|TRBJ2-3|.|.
TGCAGCGTTGGGGCGAATAACCCCACAGATACGCAGTATTTT
CSVGANNPTDTQYF
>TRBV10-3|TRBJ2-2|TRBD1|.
TGTGCCATCTCGACAGGGCAGGGTACCGGGGAGCTGTTTTTT
CAISTGQGTGELFF
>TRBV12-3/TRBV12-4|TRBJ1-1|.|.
TGTGCCAGCAGTTTACTACTCCTGAACACTGAAGCTTTCTTT
CASSLLLLNTEAFF
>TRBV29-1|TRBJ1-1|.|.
TGCAGCGTTAACATCGGGAGCACTGAAGCTTTCTTT
CSVNIGSTEAFF
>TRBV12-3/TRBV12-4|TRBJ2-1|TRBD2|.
TGTGCCAGCAGTTTAGCTATCGGGCGGGAGGACTACAATGAGCAGTTCTTC
CASSLAIGREDYNEQFF
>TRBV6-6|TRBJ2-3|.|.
TGTGCCAGCGGACCCCCGACGAGGGCAGATACGCAGTATTTT
CASGPPTRADTQYF
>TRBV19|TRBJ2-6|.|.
TGTGCCAGTAGGGAGGACAGAGCGACTCACTCTGGGGCCAACGTCCTGACTTTC
CASREDRATHSGANVLTF
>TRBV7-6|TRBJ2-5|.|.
TGTGCCAGCAGTGAATGGTGGCTAGCAGGAGTCCAAGAGACCCAGTACTTC
CASSEWWLAGVQETQYF
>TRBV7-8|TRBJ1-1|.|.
TGTGCCAGCAGCGTCTACGGGGTGAACACTGAAGCTTTCTTT
CASSVYGVNTEAFF
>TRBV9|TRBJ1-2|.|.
TGTGCCAGCTATCGACAGAACTATGGCTACACCTTC
CASYRQNYGYTF
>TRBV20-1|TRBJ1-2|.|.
TGCAGTGCTAGAGTGGGGCAGGATGGCTACACCTTC
CSARVGQDGYTF
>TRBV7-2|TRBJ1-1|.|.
TGTGCCAGCAGCCAGGACAGGAACACTGAAGCTTTCTTT
CASSQDRNTEAFF
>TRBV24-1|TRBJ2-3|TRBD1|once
TGTGCCACCAGGGACAGGGCAGTCACAGATACGCAGTATTTT
CATRDRAVTDTQYF
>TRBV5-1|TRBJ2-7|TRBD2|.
TGCGCCAGCCGTAGCGGGAGGGCCGATCACGAGCAGTACTTC
CASRSGRADHEQYF
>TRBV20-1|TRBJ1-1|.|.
TGCAGTGCTTCCAGAGAAGTGAACACTGAAGCTTTCTTT
CSASREVNTEAFF
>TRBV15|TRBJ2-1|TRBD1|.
TGTGCCACCAGCAGATACGGGACAGGGCTGAATGAGCAGTTCTTC
CATSRYGTGLNEQFF
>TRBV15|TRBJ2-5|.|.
TGTGCCACCAGACTTGAATCCGGGACGGAAAGGATGCAAGAGACCCAGTACTTC
CATRLESGTERMQETQYF
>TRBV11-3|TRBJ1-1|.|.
TGTGCCAGCAGCTTAGATGGGTCCCAGAAACCCGAAGCTTTCTTT
CASSLDGSQKPEAFF
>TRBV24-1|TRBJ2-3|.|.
TGTGCCACCAGTGATTTTGCAGATACGCAGTATTTT
CATSDFADTQYF